This TCR beta chain was captured by sequencing in a study of OX40 agonist ivuxolimab in advanced cancers. The study's findings and limits: Blood T cells, both CD4+ and CD8+, expanded clonally by week 6 at 0.1 to 3.0 mg/kg.

The table came from immunoSEQ multiplex PCR; TCRdb's copy has only in-frame clones and leaves some out. The sample lists about 73,000 clones; 65% to 90% were seen once. On this clone: Its target is not known.

Germline CDR1 reads LNHDA; CDR2 reads SQIVND (reference sequence). The CDR3 sequence is 13 residues long. Between the trimmed V and J ends, which lost 7 bases and 10 bases, there was a span of 19 bases. The clonotype comes from an adult with an advanced solid tumor such as melanoma, head and neck, liver or kidney cancer. This chain connects TRBV19 to TRBJ1-2, with D unclear. Sequences were derived from CD4+ or CD8+ T cells sorted from blood, sampled in a trial of the OX40 agonist ivuxolimab. CDR3 bases: TGTGCCAGTACCCCTCTAAGGGCGGCTTCCTACACCTTC. Its protein product is CASTPLRAASYTF.